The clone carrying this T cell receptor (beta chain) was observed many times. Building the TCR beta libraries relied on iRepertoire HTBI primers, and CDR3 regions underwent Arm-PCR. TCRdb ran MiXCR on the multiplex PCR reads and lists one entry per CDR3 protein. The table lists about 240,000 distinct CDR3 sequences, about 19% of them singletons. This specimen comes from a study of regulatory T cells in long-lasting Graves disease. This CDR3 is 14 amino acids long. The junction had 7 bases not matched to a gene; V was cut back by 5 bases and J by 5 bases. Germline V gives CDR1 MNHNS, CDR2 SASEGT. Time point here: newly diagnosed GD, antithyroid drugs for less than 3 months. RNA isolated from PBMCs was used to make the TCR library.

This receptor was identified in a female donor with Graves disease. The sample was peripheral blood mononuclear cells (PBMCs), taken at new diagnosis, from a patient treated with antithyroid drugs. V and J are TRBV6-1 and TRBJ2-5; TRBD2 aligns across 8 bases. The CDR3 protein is CASSRPGLGETQYF. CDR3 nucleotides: TGTGCCAGCAGTCGACCGGGACTAGGGGAGACCCAGTACTTC.